The clone carrying this TCR beta chain has only a few counts. Its antigen is not known. Researchers ran the PCR with 60 Vbeta and 13 Jbeta primers. Produced via immunoSEQ multiplex PCR; TCRdb's table is partial and in-frame only. The sample has about 120,000 clones, 8% to 10% seen once. These data belong to a study of cytomegalovirus exposure and HLA in healthy donors. Study context: Most genotyped donors, approximately 77% of about 400, had Caucasian-associated genetic ancestry. Study-level results: For presence/absence analyses, sequencing depth was assumed to be roughly uniform across donors. One variant, a missense change in DCLRE1C, was linked in a later analysis to TCR beta V- and J-gene trimming.

Per the germline V gene, CDR1 is SGHAT and CDR2 is FQNNGV. The ends lost 6 bases at V and 3 bases at J; junction bases unmatched: 9. The CDR3 sequence is 15 residues long. The chain recombines TRBV11-2 with TRBJ2-7, with 9 bases identical to TRBD1. Material: PBMCs. This clonotype was sampled from a man aged 25 to 40 in good health and CMV-seronegative. The DNA for the CDR3 is TGTGCCAGCAGGAGTCCCGGGACAGGGCTCTACGAGCAGTACTTC. This codes for CASRSPGTGLYEQYF.